The rows below give T cell receptor beta chains drawn from one sample of a study of T cell changes during pregnancy in multiple sclerosis. Using immunoSEQ multiplex PCR, the repertoire was profiled, and TCRdb retains in-frame clones only, with some absent. The table lists fewer than 85,000 clones, 85% to 95% of them singletons. Sample: peripheral blood, taken before pregnancy. Receptor source: a female donor with multiple sclerosis, enrolled in a pregnancy study. Each CDR3 is given with its conserved first and last residue. D genes are given only for firm matches. Only part of the rows carry a size: once, few, many, or a class if the clone is expanded.

- | - | TRBJ1-5 | TRBV2 | TGTGCCAGCAGTTTCAATAACCCGGATCAGCCCCAGCATTTT | CASSFNNPDQPQHF
TRBD2 | - | TRBJ2-2 | TRBV2 | TGTGCCAGCACGGGCGGGAGGGCCGTCGGGGAGCTGTTTTTT | CASTGGRAVGELFF
TRBD2 | - | TRBJ2-2 | TRBV7-7 | TGTGCTAGCAGCCGACTAGCGGGAGCCACCGGGGAGCTGTTTTTT | CASSRLAGATGELFF
TRBD1 | - | TRBJ2-2 | TRBV14 | TGTGCCAGCAGCCAAGGGGACAGGGACACCGGGGAGCTGTTTTTT | CASSQGDRDTGELFF
TRBD2 | - | TRBJ2-2 | TRBV7-6 | TGTGCCAGCAGCCTTTTAGCGGGGGTGAACACCGGGGAGCTGTTTTTT | CASSLLAGVNTGELFF
- | once | TRBJ2-3 | TRBV20-1 | TGCAGTGCTAGAGATGGAGAGACGCAGTATTTT | CSARDGETQYF
- | - | TRBJ1-2 | TRBV11-1 | TGTGCCAGCAGCTTAGCTGGGAGAACTGGCTACACCTTC | CASSLAGRTGYTF
- | - | TRBJ2-3 | TRBV7-9 | TGTGCCAGTAGGAGCGGAGCTGGCACAGATACGCAGTATTTT | CASRSGAGTDTQYF
TRBD2 | - | TRBJ2-3 | TRBV7-2 | TGTGCCAGCAGCTTAAAACTAGCGTCGTTTGCAGATACGCAGTATTTT | CASSLKLASFADTQYF
TRBD1 | - | TRBJ2-1 | TRBV6-5 | TGTGCCAGCAGTTACCGGACAGGGGGCTTAGGTGAGCAGTTCTTC | CASSYRTGGLGEQFF